This T cell receptor beta chain was sequenced for a study of beta chain features in type 1 diabetes. Study observations and caveats: Shorter TCRB CDR3s, moderately but significantly so, were found in Type 1 diabetes patients in all four CD4+ subsets. A potential influence of HLA type upon TCRB rearrangement remained unresolved herein.

V gave up 3 bases and J gave up 5 bases, with 8 bases separating them. This CDR3 has 12 residues. CDR1 is SGHNT and CDR2 is YYREEE in the germline V gene (reference sequence). Remarks on this clone: The antigen remains undetermined.

Expressed TCRB transcripts were sequenced because the isolated RNA had all been reverse transcribed beforehand. Assay used: immunoSEQ multiplex PCR; TCRdb lists only in-frame clones, some missing. The table includes approximately 58,000 clones, 55% to 75% detected once. Each sorted population was over 95% pure. The origin of this receptor is a woman aged 25 to 39 with type 1 diabetes. The specimen sequenced was stem cell memory CD4+ T cells from blood. This chain links TRBV5-4 with TRBJ2-5; D gene uncertain. The CDR3 sequence is CASSSSRETQYF. The CDR3 coding sequence is TGTGCCAGCAGCTCCTCCCGGGAGACCCAGTACTTC.